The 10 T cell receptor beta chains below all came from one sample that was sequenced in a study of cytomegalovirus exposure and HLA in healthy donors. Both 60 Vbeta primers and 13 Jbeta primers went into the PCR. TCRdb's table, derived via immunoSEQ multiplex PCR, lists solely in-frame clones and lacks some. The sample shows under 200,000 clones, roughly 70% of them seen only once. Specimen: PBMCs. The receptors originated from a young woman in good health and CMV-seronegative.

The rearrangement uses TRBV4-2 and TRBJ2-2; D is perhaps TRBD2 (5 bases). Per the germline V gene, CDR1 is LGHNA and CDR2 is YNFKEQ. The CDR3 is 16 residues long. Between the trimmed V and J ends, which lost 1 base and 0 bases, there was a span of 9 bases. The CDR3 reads CASSQVGVANTGELFF. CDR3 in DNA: TGTGCCAGCAGCCAAGTCGGGGTCGCGAACACCGGGGAGCTGTTTTTT.

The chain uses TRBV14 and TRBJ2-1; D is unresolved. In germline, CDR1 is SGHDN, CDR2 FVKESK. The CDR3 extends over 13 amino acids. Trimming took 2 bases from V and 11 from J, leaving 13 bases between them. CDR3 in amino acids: CASSQSPPRKQFF. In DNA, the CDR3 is TGTGCCAGCAGCCAAAGCCCCCCGAGAAAGCAGTTCTTC.

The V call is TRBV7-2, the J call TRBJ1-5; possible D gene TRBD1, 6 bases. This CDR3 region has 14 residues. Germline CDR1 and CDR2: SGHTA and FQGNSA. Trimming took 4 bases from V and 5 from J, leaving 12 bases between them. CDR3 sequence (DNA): TGTGCCAGCAGCTCCACAGGGAAAGATCAGCCCCAGCATTTT. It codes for CASSSTGKDQPQHF.

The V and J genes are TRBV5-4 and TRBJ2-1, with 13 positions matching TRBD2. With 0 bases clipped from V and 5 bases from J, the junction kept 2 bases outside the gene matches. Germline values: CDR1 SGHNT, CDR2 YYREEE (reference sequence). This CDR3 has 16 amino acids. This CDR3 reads CASSLGGLAGDNEQFF. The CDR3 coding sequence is TGTGCCAGCAGCTTGGGCGGACTAGCGGGGGACAATGAGCAGTTCTTC.

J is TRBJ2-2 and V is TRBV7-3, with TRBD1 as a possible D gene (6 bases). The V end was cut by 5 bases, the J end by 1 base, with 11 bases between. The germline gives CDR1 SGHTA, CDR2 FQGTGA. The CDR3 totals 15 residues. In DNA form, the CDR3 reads TGTGCCAGCAGCGCCCAGACAGGGAACACCGGGGAGCTGTTTTTT. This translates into CASSAQTGNTGELFF.

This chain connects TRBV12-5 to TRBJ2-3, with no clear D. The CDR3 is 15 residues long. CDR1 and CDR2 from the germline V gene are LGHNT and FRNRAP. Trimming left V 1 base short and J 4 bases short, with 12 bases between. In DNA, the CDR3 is TGTGCTAGTGGTTTGGGAAGGAGTTCTGCAGATACGCAGTATTTT. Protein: CASGLGRSSADTQYF. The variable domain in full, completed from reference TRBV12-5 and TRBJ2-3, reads DARVTQTPRHKVTEMGQEVTMRCQPILGHNTVFWYRQTMMQGLELLAYFRNRAPLDDSGMPKDRFSAEMPDATLATLKIQPSEPRDSAVYFCASGLGRSSADTQYFGPGTRLTVL.

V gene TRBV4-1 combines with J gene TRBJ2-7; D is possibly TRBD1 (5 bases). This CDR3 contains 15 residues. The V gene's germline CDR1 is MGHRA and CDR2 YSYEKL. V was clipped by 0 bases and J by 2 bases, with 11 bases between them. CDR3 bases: TGCGCCAGCAGCCAAGAACGGCAGACAGCCTACGAGCAGTACTTC. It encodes CASSQERQTAYEQYF.

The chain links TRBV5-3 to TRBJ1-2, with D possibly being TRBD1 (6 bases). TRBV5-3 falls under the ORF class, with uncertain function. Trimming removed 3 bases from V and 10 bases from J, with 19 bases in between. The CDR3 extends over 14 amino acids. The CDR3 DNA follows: TGTGCCAGAAGCTCCTTCCAGGGGATGTACGACTACACCTTC. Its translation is CARSSFQGMYDYTF.

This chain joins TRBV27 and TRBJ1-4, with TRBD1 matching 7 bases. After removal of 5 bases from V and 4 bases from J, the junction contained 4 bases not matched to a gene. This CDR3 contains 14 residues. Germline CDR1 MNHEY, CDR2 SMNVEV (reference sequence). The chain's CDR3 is CASSRQGLNEKLFF. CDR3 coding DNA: TGTGCCAGCAGTAGACAGGGCCTTAATGAAAAACTGTTTTTT.

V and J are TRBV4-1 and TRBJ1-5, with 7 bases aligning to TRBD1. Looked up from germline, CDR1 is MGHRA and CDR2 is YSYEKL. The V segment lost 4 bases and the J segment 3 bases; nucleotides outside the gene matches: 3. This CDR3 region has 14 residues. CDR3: CASSPQGYNQPQHF. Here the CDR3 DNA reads TGCGCCAGCAGCCCACAGGGGTACAATCAGCCCCAGCATTTT.